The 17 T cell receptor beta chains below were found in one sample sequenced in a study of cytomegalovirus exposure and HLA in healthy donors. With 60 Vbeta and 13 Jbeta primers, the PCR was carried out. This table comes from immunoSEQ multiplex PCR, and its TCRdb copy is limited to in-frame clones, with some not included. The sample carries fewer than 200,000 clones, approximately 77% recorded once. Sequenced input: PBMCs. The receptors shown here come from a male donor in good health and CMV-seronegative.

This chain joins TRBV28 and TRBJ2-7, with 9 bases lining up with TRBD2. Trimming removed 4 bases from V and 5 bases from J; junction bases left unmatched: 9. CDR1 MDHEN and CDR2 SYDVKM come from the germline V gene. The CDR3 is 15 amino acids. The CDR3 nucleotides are TGTGCCAGCAGTTCTCACGCGGGACTAGCAAACGAGCAGTACTTC. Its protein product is CASSSHAGLANEQYF. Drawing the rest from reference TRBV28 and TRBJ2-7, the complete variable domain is DVKVTQSSRYLVKRTGEKVFLECVQDMDHENMFWYRQDPGLGLRLIYFSYDVKMKEKGDIPEGYSVSREKKERFSLILESASTNQTSMYLCASSSHAGLANEQYFGPGTRLTVT.

This chain's CDR3 is CSVVSSGNTIYF. CDR3 DNA sequence: TGCAGCGTTGTGAGCTCTGGAAACACCATATATTTT. The chain uses TRBV29-1 and TRBJ1-3; D gene ambiguous. In germline, CDR1 is SQVTM, CDR2 ANQGSEA. The V end was cut by 4 bases, the J end by 0 bases, with 4 bases between. The CDR3 loop spans 12 amino acids.

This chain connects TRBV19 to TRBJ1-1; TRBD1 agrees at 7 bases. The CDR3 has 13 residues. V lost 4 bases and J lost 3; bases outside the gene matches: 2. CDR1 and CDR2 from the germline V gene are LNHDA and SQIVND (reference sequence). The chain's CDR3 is CASSTDRDTEAFF. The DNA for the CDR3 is TGTGCCAGTAGTACCGACAGGGACACTGAAGCTTTCTTT.

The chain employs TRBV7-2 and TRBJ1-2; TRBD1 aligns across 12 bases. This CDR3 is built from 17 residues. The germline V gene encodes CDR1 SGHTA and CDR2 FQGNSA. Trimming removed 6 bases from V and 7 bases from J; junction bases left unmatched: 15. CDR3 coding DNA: TGTGCCAGCAGTACACTCTCCGGGACAGGGGGCGCGGGTGGCTACACCTTC. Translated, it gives CASSTLSGTGGAGGYTF.

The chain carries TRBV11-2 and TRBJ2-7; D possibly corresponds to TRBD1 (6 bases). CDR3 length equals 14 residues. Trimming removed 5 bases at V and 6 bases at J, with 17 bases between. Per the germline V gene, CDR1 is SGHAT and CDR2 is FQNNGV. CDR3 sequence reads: CASSPYPQGSEQYF. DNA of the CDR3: TGTGCCAGCAGCCCTTATCCACAGGGATCCGAGCAGTACTTC.

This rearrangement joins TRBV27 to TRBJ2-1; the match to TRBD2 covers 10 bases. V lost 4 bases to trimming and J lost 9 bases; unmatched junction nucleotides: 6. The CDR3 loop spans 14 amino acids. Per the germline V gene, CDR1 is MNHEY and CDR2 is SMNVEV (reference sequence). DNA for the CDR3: TGTGCCAGCAGTTGGACTAGCGGAATCTCTGAGCAGTTCTTC. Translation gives CASSWTSGISEQFF.

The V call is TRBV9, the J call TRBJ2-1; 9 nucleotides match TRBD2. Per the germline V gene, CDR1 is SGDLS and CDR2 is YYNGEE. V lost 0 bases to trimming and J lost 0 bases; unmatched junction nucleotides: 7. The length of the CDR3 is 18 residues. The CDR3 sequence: CASSVVGAGGLSYNEQFF. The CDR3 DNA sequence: TGTGCCAGCAGCGTAGTAGGAGCGGGGGGCCTCTCCTACAATGAGCAGTTCTTC.

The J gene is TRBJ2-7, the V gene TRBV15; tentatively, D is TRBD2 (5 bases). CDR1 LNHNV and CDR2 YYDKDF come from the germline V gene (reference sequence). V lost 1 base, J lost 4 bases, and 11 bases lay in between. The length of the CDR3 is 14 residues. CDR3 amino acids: CATSRVLVAYEQYF. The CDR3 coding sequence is TGTGCCACCAGCAGAGTGCTAGTAGCGTACGAGCAGTACTTC.

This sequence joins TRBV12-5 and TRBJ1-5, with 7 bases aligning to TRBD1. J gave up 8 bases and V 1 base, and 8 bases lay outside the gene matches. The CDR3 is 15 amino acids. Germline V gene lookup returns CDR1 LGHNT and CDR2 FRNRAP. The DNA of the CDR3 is TGTGCTAGTGGTTTGGCAACTGTCCAGGGGGAGCCCCAGCATTTT. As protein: CASGLATVQGEPQHF.

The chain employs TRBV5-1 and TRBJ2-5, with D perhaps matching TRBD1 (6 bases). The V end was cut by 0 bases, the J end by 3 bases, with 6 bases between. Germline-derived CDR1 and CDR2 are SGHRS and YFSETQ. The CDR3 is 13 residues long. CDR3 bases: TGCGCCAGCAGCTTGGAGGGGGAAGAGACCCAGTACTTC. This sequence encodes CASSLEGEETQYF.

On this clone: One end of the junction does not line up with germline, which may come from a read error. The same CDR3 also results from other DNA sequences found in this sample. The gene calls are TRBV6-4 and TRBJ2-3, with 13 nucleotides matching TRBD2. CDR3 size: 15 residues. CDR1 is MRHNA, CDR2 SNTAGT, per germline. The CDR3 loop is CASSDSTSGGDTQYF. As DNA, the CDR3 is TGTGCCAGCAGCGACTCGACTAGCGGGGGGGATACGCAGTATTTT.

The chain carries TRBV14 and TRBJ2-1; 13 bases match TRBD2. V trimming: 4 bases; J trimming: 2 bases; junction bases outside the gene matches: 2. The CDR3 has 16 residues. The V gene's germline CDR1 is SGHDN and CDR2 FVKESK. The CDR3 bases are TGTGCCAGCAGCCGTGGGACTAGCGGGGCCTACAATGAGCAGTTCTTC. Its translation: CASSRGTSGAYNEQFF.

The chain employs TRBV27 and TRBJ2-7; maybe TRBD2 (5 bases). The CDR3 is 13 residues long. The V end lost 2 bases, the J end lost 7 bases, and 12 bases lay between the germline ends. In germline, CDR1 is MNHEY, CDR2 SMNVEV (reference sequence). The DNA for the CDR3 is TGTGCCAGCAGTTTAGGAAAAACGGGGGAGCAGTACTTC. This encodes CASSLGKTGEQYF.

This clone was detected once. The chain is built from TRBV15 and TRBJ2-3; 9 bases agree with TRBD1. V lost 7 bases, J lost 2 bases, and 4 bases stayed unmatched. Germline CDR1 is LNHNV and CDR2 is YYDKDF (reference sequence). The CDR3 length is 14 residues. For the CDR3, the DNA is TGTGCCACCACGAGGACAGGGGTCACAGATACGCAGTATTTT. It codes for CATTRTGVTDTQYF. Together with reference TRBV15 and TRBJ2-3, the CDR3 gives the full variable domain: DAMVIQNPRYQVTQFGKPVTLSCSQTLNHNVMYWYQQKSSQAPKLLFHYYDKDFNNEADTPDNFQSRRPNTSFCFLDIRSPGLGDTAMYLCATTRTGVTDTQYFGPGTRLTVL.

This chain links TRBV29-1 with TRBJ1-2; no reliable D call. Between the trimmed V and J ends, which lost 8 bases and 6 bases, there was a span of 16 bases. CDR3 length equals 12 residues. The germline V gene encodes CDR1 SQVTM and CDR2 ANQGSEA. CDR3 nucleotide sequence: TGCAGCTCACGACACGGGAGGGATGGCTACACCTTC. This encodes CSSRHGRDGYTF.

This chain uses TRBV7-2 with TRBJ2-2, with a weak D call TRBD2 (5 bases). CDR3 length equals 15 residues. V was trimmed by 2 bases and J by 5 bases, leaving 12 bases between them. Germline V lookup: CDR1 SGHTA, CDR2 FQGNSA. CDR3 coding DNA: TGTGCCAGCAGCTTAATTTTGACGGGGACCGGGGAGCTGTTTTTT. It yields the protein CASSLILTGTGELFF.

The CDR3 sequence is CAIRSQGAGETQYF. The DNA for the CDR3 is TGTGCCATCAGGTCACAGGGGGCTGGGGAGACCCAGTACTTC. The V call is TRBV10-3, the J call TRBJ2-5; 9 positions match TRBD1. Per germline, CDR1 ENHRY and CDR2 SYGVKD. J gave up 5 bases and V 6 bases, and 7 bases lay outside the gene matches. The CDR3 is 14 residues long.